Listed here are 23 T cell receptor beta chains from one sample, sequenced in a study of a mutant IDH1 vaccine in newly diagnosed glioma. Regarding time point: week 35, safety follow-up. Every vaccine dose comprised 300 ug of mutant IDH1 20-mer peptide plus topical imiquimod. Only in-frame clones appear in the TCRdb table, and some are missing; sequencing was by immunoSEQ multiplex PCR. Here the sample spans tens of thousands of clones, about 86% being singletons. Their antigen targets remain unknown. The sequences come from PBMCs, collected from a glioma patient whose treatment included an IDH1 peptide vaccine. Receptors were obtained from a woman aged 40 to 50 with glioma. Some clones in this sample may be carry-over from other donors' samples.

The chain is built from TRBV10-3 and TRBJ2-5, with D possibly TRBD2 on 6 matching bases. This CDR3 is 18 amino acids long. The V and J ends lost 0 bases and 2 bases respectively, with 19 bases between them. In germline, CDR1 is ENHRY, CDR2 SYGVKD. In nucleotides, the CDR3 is TGTGCCATCAGTGAGTCGTTAGGGCGGGGCGAGATACAAGAGACCCAGTACTTC. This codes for CAISESLGRGEIQETQYF.

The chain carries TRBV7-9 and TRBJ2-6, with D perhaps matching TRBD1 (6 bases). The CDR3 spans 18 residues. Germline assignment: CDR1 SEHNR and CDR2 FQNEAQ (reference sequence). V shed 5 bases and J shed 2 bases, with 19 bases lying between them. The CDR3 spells CASSNILQQGAGANVLTF. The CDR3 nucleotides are TGTGCCAGCAGCAATATTCTTCAACAGGGTGCTGGGGCCAACGTCCTGACTTTC.

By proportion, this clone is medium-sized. The CDR3 DNA sequence: TGTGCCAGCAGTTTCTCTTCAGGGGGCTACACCTTC. As protein: CASSFSSGGYTF. The chain couples TRBV6-6 to TRBJ1-2; the D gene is possibly TRBD1 (5 bases). Trimming pared 4 bases from V and 8 bases from J, leaving 11 bases between. CDR1 and CDR2 from the germline V gene are MNHNY and SVGAGI (reference sequence). The CDR3 sequence is 12 residues long.

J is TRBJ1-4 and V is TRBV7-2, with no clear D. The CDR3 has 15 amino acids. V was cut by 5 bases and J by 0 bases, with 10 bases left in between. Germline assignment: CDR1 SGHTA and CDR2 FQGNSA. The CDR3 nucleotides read TGTGCCAGCAGCCCAGACTATGCAACTAATGAAAAACTGTTTTTT. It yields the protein CASSPDYATNEKLFF.

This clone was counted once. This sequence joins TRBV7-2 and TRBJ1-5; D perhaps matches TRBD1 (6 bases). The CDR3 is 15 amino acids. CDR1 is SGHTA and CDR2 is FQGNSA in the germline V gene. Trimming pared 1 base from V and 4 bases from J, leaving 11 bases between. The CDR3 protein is CASSLGQGMNQPQHF. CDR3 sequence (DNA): TGTGCCAGCAGCTTAGGCCAGGGGATGAATCAGCCCCAGCATTTT.

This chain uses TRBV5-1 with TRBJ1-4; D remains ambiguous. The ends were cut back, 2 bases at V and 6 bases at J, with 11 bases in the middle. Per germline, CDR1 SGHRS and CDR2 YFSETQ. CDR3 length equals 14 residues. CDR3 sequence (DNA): TGCGCCAGCAGCTTCGCTGGGTCAGATGAAAAACTGTTTTTT. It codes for CASSFAGSDEKLFF.

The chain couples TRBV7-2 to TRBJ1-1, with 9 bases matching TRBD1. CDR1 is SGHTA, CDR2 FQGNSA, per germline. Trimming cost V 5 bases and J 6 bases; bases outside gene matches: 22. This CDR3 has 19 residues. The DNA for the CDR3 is TGTGCCAGCAGCCCAAGGGGTATGGGACAGGGCTTCTTTTTTTCTGAAGCTTTCTTT. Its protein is CASSPRGMGQGFFFSEAFF.

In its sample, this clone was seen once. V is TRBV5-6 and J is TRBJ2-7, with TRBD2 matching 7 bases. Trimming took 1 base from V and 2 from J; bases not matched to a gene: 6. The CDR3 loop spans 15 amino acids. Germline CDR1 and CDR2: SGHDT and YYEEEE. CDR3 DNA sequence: TGTGCCAGCAGCTTGACCTCCGGGACTACCTACGAGCAGTACTTC. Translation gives CASSLTSGTTYEQYF.

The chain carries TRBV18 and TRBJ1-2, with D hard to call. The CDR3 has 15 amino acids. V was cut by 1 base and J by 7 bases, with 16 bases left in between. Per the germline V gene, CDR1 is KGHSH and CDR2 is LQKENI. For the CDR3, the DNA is TGTGCCAGCTCACCACGACGGGGTGAAATGGGTGGCTACACCTTC. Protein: CASSPRRGEMGGYTF.

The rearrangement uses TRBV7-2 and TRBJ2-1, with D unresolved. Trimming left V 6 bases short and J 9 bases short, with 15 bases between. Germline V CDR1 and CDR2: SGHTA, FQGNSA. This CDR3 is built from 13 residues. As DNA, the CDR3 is TGTGCCAGCAGTCTGCCTCCTCCGCTTGAGCAGTTCTTC. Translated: CASSLPPPLEQFF.

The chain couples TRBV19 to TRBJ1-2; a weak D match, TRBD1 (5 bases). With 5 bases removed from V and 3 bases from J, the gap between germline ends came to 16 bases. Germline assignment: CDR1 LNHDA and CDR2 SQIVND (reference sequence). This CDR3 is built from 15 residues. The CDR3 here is CASSVGSGADYGYTF. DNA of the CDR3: TGTGCCAGTAGTGTTGGAAGCGGGGCGGACTATGGCTACACCTTC.

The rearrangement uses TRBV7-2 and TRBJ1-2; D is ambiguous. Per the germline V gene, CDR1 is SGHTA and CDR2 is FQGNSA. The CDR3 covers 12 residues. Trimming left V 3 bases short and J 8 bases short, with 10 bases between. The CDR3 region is CASSLGRVGYTF. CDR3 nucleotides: TGTGCCAGCAGCTTGGGCCGGGTCGGCTACACCTTC.

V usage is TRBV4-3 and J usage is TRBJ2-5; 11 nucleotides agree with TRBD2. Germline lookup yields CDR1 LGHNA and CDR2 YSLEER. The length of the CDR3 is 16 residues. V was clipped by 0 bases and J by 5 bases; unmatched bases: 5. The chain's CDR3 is CASSQDTSGGLETQYF. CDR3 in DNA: TGCGCCAGCAGCCAAGATACTAGCGGGGGACTGGAGACCCAGTACTTC.

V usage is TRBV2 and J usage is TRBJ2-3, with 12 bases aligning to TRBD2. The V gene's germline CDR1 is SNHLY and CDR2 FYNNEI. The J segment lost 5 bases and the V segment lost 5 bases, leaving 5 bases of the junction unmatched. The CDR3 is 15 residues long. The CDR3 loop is CASSPTSGGLDTQYF. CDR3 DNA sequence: TGTGCCAGCAGTCCGACTAGCGGGGGTTTAGATACGCAGTATTTT.

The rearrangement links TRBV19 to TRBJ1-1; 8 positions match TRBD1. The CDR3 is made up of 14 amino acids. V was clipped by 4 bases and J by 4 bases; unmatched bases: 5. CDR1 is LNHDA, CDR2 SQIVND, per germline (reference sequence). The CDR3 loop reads CASSTFTGGTEAFF. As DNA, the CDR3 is TGTGCCAGTAGTACCTTCACAGGGGGCACTGAAGCTTTCTTT.

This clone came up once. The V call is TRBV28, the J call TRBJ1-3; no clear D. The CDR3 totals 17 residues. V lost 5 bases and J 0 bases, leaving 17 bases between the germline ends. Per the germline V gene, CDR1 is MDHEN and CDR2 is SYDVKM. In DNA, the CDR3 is TGTGCCAGCAGTGCGAACCTCAGGAGGCCCTCTGGAAACACCATATATTTT. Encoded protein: CASSANLRRPSGNTIYF.

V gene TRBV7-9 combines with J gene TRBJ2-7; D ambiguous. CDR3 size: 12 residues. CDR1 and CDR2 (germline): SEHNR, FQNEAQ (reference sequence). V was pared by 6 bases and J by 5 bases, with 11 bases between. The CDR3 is CASRVVGHEQYF. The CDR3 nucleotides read TGTGCCAGCAGGGTGGTGGGCCACGAGCAGTACTTC.

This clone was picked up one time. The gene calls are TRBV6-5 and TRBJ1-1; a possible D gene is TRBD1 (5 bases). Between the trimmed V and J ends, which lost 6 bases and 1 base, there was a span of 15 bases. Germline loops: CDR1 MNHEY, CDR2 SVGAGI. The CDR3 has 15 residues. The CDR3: CASRRDARTNTEAFF. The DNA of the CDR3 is TGTGCCAGCAGGCGGGACGCCCGAACGAACACTGAAGCTTTCTTT.

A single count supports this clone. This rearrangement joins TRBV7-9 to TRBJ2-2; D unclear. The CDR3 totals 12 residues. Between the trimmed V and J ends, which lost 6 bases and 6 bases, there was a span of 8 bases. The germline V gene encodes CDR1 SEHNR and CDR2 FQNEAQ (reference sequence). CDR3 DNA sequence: TGTGCCAGCAGTAGGATCCCCGGGGAGCTGTTTTTT. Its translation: CASSRIPGELFF.

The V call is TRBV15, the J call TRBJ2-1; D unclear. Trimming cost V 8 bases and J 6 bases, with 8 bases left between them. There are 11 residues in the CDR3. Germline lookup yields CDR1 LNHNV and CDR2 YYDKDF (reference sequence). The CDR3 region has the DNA TGTGCCACCCAAGAAACCAATGAGCAGTTCTTC. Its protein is CATQETNEQFF.

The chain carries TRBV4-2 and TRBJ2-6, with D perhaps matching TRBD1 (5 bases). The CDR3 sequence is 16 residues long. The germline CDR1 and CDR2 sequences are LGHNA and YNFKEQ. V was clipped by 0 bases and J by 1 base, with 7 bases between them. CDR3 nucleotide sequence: TGTGCCAGCAGCCAAGATCAGGGTTCTGGGGCCAACGTCCTGACTTTC. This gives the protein CASSQDQGSGANVLTF.

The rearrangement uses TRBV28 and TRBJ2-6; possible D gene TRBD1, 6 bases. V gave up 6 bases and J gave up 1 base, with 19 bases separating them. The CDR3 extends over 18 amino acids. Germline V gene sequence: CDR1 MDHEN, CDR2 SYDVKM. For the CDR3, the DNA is TGTGCCAGCAGGCGAAAGGGGAACGGACAGTCTGGGGCCAACGTCCTGACTTTC. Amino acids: CASRRKGNGQSGANVLTF.

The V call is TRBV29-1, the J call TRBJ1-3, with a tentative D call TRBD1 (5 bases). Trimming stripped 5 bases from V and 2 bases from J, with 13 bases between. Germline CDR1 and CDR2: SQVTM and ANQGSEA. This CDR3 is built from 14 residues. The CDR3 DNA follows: TGCAGCGTTTGGGACGCAGGAACTGGAAACACCATATATTTT. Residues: CSVWDAGTGNTIYF.